This TCR beta chain appears in the sequencing data of a study of T cell changes during pregnancy in multiple sclerosis. The data were produced by immunoSEQ multiplex PCR, yet TCRdb's version contains in-frame clones alone and is incomplete. The sample records tens of thousands of clones, about nine tenths being singletons. The CDR3 extends over 13 amino acids. Germline assignment: CDR1 MGHDK and CDR2 SYGVNS. With V trimmed by 8 bases and J by 6 bases, 5 bases remained unmatched. The TCR comes from a female donor with multiple sclerosis, enrolled in a pregnancy study. The input for sequencing was peripheral blood, taken in the second trimester of pregnancy. V is TRBV25-1 and J is TRBJ2-7; 12 positions match TRBD2. The CDR3 protein is CASALAGGSEQYF. The CDR3 coding sequence is TGTGCCAGCGCGCTAGCGGGAGGGAGCGAGCAGTACTTC.